This TCR beta chain stems from a study of CD8+ T cells in alopecia areata. Looking at the study overall: Oral tofacitinib (5 to 10 mg twice daily) was administered to treated patients. Treatment with tofacitinib (6 to 18 months) was followed by 6 months off drug.

About this clone itself: Its matching antigen is unknown.

Whole-study results and caveats: Lesional scalp, notably in alopecia totalis/universalis, had clonality above that of normal scalp.

This sample's treatment: oral pan-JAK inhibitor, 5-10 mg twice daily. Investigators sorted PBMCs to obtain both CD4+ and CD8+ T cells. Extracted RNA was reverse transcribed, and the resulting cDNA served as sequencing template. Repertoires were generated with immunoSEQ multiplex PCR, while TCRdb's copy carries only in-frame clones and drops some. The table records over 150,000 clones, around 60% of them present only once. The TCR sequence derives from a human donor with alopecia areata. This specimen consisted of CD8+ T cells sorted from blood, obtained at week 24, from a patient treated with tofacitinib.

As DNA, the CDR3 is TGTGCCAGCAGTTTATATGGCCCGGGGGGGGCCCAAGAGACCCAGTACTTC. Translation: CASSLYGPGGAQETQYF. The gene calls are TRBV27 and TRBJ2-5; the match to TRBD2 covers 8 bases. CDR1 and CDR2 (germline): MNHEY, SMNVEV (reference sequence). There are 17 residues in the CDR3. V lost 1 base, J lost 1 base, and 8 bases stayed unmatched.